The 32 T cell receptor beta chains below were found in one sample sequenced in a study of blood T cell repertoires in COVID-19. TCRdb keeps only in-frame clones here, not all; method: immunoSEQ multiplex PCR. The sample holds about 290,000 clones; approximately 80% are singletons and the top ten take around 4.2%. The sample was peripheral blood. Receptors originate from a woman aged 45-59 years with active or convalescent COVID-19.

The V gene is TRBV6-4, the J gene TRBJ2-7; D is uncertain. Germline CDR1 is MRHNA and CDR2 is SNTAGT. The CDR3 is 15 amino acids. V lost 0 bases to trimming and J lost 0 bases, with 9 bases between them. The CDR3 loop is CASSDSAASSYEQYF. In DNA, the CDR3 is TGTGCCAGCAGTGACTCGGCGGCCAGCTCCTACGAGCAGTACTTC.

The J gene is TRBJ2-1, the V gene TRBV19; D not certain. The CDR3 sequence is 15 residues long. Trimming left V 6 bases short and J 3 bases short, with 15 bases between. Germline loops: CDR1 LNHDA, CDR2 SQIVND (reference sequence). DNA for the CDR3: TGTGCCAGTAGCCCCCACAGATCCCGCTACAATGAGCAGTTCTTC. As protein: CASSPHRSRYNEQFF.

The chain recombines TRBV18 with TRBJ2-1; D is possibly TRBD2 (5 bases). CDR1 is KGHSH and CDR2 is LQKENI in the germline V gene. Trimming removed 5 bases from V and 14 bases from J, with 16 bases in between. The CDR3 consists of 12 residues. CDR3 region: CASSIGLRSKFF. In nucleotides, the CDR3 is TGTGCCAGCTCAATAGGACTGAGGAGCAAGTTCTTC.

The rearrangement joins TRBV10-3 to TRBJ1-1; D is ambiguous. The CDR3 sequence is 15 residues long. V lost 6 bases and J 4 bases, leaving 18 bases between the germline ends. CDR1 and CDR2 from the germline V gene are ENHRY and SYGVKD. CDR3 sequence: CAIRDMSGDGTEAFF. CDR3 in DNA: TGTGCCATCAGGGATATGTCAGGCGACGGCACTGAAGCTTTCTTT.

J is TRBJ1-1 and V is TRBV29-1, with D hard to call. The CDR3 sequence is 10 residues long. Trimming removed 5 bases from V and 6 bases from J, with 7 bases in between. Per the germline V gene, CDR1 is SQVTM and CDR2 is ANQGSEA. The CDR3 region has the DNA TGCAGCGTTAACAGTCCTGAAGCTTTCTTT. Its protein is CSVNSPEAFF.

The chain recombines TRBV23-1 with TRBJ1-3, with D tentatively TRBD1 (5 bases). TRBV23-1 is identified as an open reading frame with a role that is uncertain. The CDR3 consists of 16 residues. V lost 4 bases and J lost 5, with 18 bases in between. The CDR3 region is CASSPRETGDRNTIYF. CDR3 nucleotide sequence: TGCGCCAGCAGTCCCCGTGAAACAGGCGACCGAAACACCATATATTTT.

The chain couples TRBV18 to TRBJ2-5; TRBD2 is a possible D gene (5 bases). CDR1 and CDR2 (germline): KGHSH, LQKENI. Trimming removed 5 bases at V and 2 bases at J, with 15 bases between. This CDR3 has 15 amino acids. CDR3 nucleotide sequence: TGTGCCAGCTCAACAGAAAGCGGTTCTCAAGAGACCCAGTACTTC. Its protein is CASSTESGSQETQYF.

The chain carries TRBV7-8 and TRBJ2-2, with 9 bases fitting TRBD2. V dropped 5 bases and J dropped 2; count of bases not matched to a gene: 12. The germline gives CDR1 SGHVS, CDR2 FQNEAQ. This CDR3 region has 18 residues. CDR3 sequence reads: CASSRRSGLAANTGELFF. Here the CDR3 DNA reads TGTGCCAGCAGCCGGCGGTCGGGACTAGCCGCTAACACCGGGGAGCTGTTTTTT.

This clone was recorded only once. V is TRBV7-3 and J is TRBJ1-5; D call uncertain. V gave up 0 bases and J gave up 0 bases, with 24 bases separating them. The CDR3 consists of 21 residues. The germline gives CDR1 SGHTA, CDR2 FQGTGA. CDR3 coding DNA: TGTGCCAGCAGCTTAACTTTGGAGGAGGGCCCGAATTCGGATAGCAATCAGCCCCAGCATTTT. Translating it yields CASSLTLEEGPNSDSNQPQHF.

This clone has a handful of counts. An end of the junction differs from the germline gene, which may be a read error. DNA for the CDR3: TGTGCCAGCAGCTTGGCCCTGGGACAGGGAGATTTCTCAATCTTC. This translates into CASSLALGQGDFSIF. This chain joins TRBV5-4 and TRBJ1-2; 9 bases align to TRBD1. Germline V lookup: CDR1 SGHNT, CDR2 YYREEE (reference sequence). The CDR3 has 15 amino acids.

V usage is TRBV6-2 or TRBV6-3 and J usage is TRBJ2-1, with D uncertain. This CDR3 has 13 amino acids. The germline gives CDR1 MNHEY, CDR2 SVGEGT. The V end lost 2 bases, the J end lost 5 bases, and 7 bases lay between the germline ends. The CDR3 DNA reads as TGTGCCAGCAGTTACCGCTATGACAATGAGCAGTTCTTC. Translating it yields CASSYRYDNEQFF.

This chain connects TRBV5-1 to TRBJ1-2; tentative D call: TRBD1 (6 bases). The CDR3 covers 14 residues. The V gene's germline CDR1 is SGHRS and CDR2 YFSETQ. Trimming pared 4 bases from V and 10 bases from J, leaving 20 bases between. The CDR3 loop is CASSVGQGIIDYTF. For the CDR3, the DNA is TGCGCCAGCAGCGTCGGTCAGGGGATAATAGACTACACCTTC.

The rearrangement uses TRBV28 and TRBJ2-3; 14 bases map to TRBD2. J was trimmed by 5 bases and V by 8 bases; bases with no gene match: 12. Germline V CDR1 and CDR2: MDHEN, SYDVKM. This CDR3 has 17 amino acids. The CDR3 region has the DNA TGTGCCAGCCTCATGGGGGGACTAGCGGGAGACGAAGATACGCAGTATTTT. Its translation is CASLMGGLAGDEDTQYF.

CDR3 bases: TGTGCCAGCAGCCGTAGCGGGAGTGGAGGCGAGCAGTACTTC. It translates to CASSRSGSGGEQYF. The genes are TRBV7-3 and TRBJ2-7, with 9 bases fitting TRBD2. V was pared by 5 bases and J by 6 bases, with 8 bases of the junction left unmatched. The CDR3 totals 14 residues. Germline values: CDR1 SGHTA, CDR2 FQGTGA.

The V and J genes are TRBV12-3 or TRBV12-4 and TRBJ2-2; D is unresolved. V was clipped by 2 bases and J by 4 bases, with 5 bases between them. This CDR3 comprises 13 residues. Written as DNA, the CDR3 is TGTGCCAGCAGTTTACCTAGCACCGGGGAGCTGTTTTTT. As protein: CASSLPSTGELFF.

J is TRBJ2-1 and V is TRBV7-3; the D gene is possibly TRBD1 (6 bases). Germline V lookup: CDR1 SGHTA, CDR2 FQGTGA. V was pared by 4 bases and J by 4 bases, with 11 bases between. There are 14 residues in the CDR3. The CDR3 DNA sequence: TGTGCCAGCAGCTGGGATCAGGGGTACAATGAGCAGTTCTTC. Encoded protein: CASSWDQGYNEQFF. The full variable domain, with the rest looked up from reference TRBV7-3 and TRBJ2-1, is GAGVSQTPSNKVTEKGKYVELRCDPISGHTALYWYRQSLGQGPEFLIYFQGTGAADDSGLPNDRFFAVRPEGSVSTLKIQRTERGDSAVYLCASSWDQGYNEQFFGPGTRLTVL.

This chain joins TRBV3-1 (or the pseudogene TRBV3-2) and TRBJ2-2, with a possible D match to TRBD2 (5 bases). The CDR3 is 17 residues long. The V gene's germline CDR1 is LGHDT and CDR2 YNNKEL (reference sequence). V shed 6 bases and J shed 1 base, with 18 bases lying between them. The CDR3 reads CASSYISGRGNTGELFF. In DNA form, the CDR3 reads TGTGCCAGCAGTTATATCTCGGGGAGAGGGAACACCGGGGAGCTGTTTTTT.

This chain joins TRBV19 and TRBJ2-5, with D possibly TRBD1 on 5 matching bases. V was shortened by 7 bases and J by 2 bases, with 17 bases between the two germline ends. Germline values: CDR1 LNHDA, CDR2 SQIVND (reference sequence). The CDR3 is 15 amino acids. The CDR3 bases are TGTGCCAGTACCAACTCTCGGACAAGACAAGAGACCCAGTACTTC. It yields the protein CASTNSRTRQETQYF.

This rearrangement joins TRBV12-3 or TRBV12-4 to TRBJ1-1, with D unclear. The CDR3 extends over 12 amino acids. Trimming removed 5 bases at V and 11 bases at J, with 15 bases between. The chain's CDR3 is CASSREAGWAFF. The CDR3 bases are TGTGCCAGCAGTCGCGAAGCGGGTTGGGCTTTCTTT.

This chain uses TRBV5-4 with TRBJ2-2; 8 nucleotides agree with TRBD1. Trimming at V came to 0 bases and at J to 6 bases, leaving 10 bases not matched to a gene. Per germline, CDR1 SGHNT and CDR2 YYREEE (reference sequence). CDR3 size: 17 residues. This chain's CDR3 is CASSLEPDRVEAGELFF. The CDR3 coding sequence is TGTGCCAGCAGCTTGGAGCCGGACAGGGTAGAGGCCGGGGAGCTGTTTTTT.

J is TRBJ1-5 and V is TRBV9; D is uncertain. This CDR3 has 14 amino acids. Per the germline V gene, CDR1 is SGDLS and CDR2 is YYNGEE. Trimming took off 3 bases at V and 6 bases at J, with 13 bases between the two ends. The CDR3 DNA follows: TGTGCCAGCAGCGCGTCCGGGGAGCCTCAGCCCCAGCATTTT. It translates to CASSASGEPQPQHF.

The J gene is TRBJ2-7, the V gene TRBV7-4; 10 bases map to TRBD1. The germline V gene encodes CDR1 SGHVT and CDR2 SQSDAQ. CDR3 length: 17 residues. Losses at the gene ends were 6 bases for V and 3 bases for J; bases not matched to a gene: 14. In nucleotides, the CDR3 is TGTGCCAGCAGTCCACATACCGGGACAGGGGTCTACTACGAGCAGTACTTC. This sequence encodes CASSPHTGTGVYYEQYF.

The chain employs TRBV2 and TRBJ1-2; 8 positions agree with TRBD1. Germline V gene lookup returns CDR1 SNHLY and CDR2 FYNNEI. The CDR3 length is 15 residues. The trim removed 5 bases at V and 7 bases at J, leaving 12 bases unmatched. The CDR3 bases are TGTGCCAGCAGTTTGGTTCCCGACAGGGGAGGTGGCTACACCTTC. This encodes CASSLVPDRGGGYTF.

This clone was detected a few times. CDR3 nucleotides: TGCGCCAGCAGCTTGGTCCCAGGGGCCTACAATGAGCAGTTCTTC. This gives the protein CASSLVPGAYNEQFF. The J gene is TRBJ2-1, the V gene TRBV5-1; a weak D match, TRBD1 (6 bases). V was trimmed by 0 bases and J by 2 bases, leaving 9 bases between them. The CDR3 sequence is 15 residues long. Germline CDR1 and CDR2: SGHRS and YFSETQ.

The chain recombines TRBV5-4 with TRBJ2-7, with 11 positions matching TRBD2. CDR1 is SGHNT, CDR2 YYREEE, per germline (reference sequence). CDR3 length: 13 amino acids. V was pared by 3 bases and J by 4 bases, with 0 bases of the junction left unmatched. The CDR3 is CASSSSGRYEQYF. The CDR3 DNA follows: TGTGCCAGCAGCTCTAGCGGGAGGTACGAGCAGTACTTC. The complete variable domain, with remaining parts taken from reference TRBV5-4 and TRBJ2-7, reads ETGVTQSPTHLIKTRGQQVTLRCSSQSGHNTVSWYQQALGQGPQFIFQYYREEENGRGNFPPRFSGLQFPNYSSELNVNALELDDSALYLCASSSSGRYEQYFGPGTRLTVT.

CDR3 nucleotides: TGTGCCAGCAGCTCCCCTAGCGGGATGAACACCGGGGAGCTGTTTTTT. This translates into CASSSPSGMNTGELFF. The V and J genes are TRBV5-6 and TRBJ2-2, with 9 bases identical to TRBD2. The CDR3 runs to 16 residues. The V segment lost 3 bases and the J segment 1 base; nucleotides outside the gene matches: 4. Germline-derived CDR1 and CDR2 are SGHDT and YYEEEE.

V gene TRBV5-1 combines with J gene TRBJ2-1; D perhaps matches TRBD2 (6 bases). Germline CDR1 reads SGHRS; CDR2 reads YFSETQ. The ends were cut back, 5 bases at V and 4 bases at J, with 16 bases in the middle. The CDR3 is 15 amino acids. The CDR3: CASRQESGRYNEQFF. The CDR3 DNA follows: TGCGCCAGCAGACAGGAAAGTGGGAGGTACAATGAGCAGTTCTTC.

This chain joins TRBV4-1 and TRBJ1-2; D may be TRBD1 (6 bases). The CDR3 extends over 15 amino acids. Germline V gives CDR1 MGHRA, CDR2 YSYEKL. The germline V and J ends were trimmed by 2 bases and 1 base, with 11 bases remaining between them. The CDR3, as DNA: TGCGCCAGCAGCCAACGACAGGAGATTAACTATGGCTACACCTTC. Amino acids: CASSQRQEINYGYTF.

The CDR3 protein is CASSFTGSTDTQYF. The DNA of the CDR3 is TGTGCCAGCAGCTTTACAGGAAGCACAGATACGCAGTATTTT. The rearrangement links TRBV7-6 to TRBJ2-3, with a weak D call TRBD1 (5 bases). This CDR3 is built from 14 residues. Germline V gene sequence: CDR1 SGHVS, CDR2 FNYEAQ. V shed 3 bases and J shed 0 bases, with 7 bases lying between them.

The J gene is TRBJ2-3, the V gene TRBV27; 7 positions agree with TRBD1. With V trimmed by 6 bases and J by 0 bases, 6 bases remained unmatched. The CDR3 contains 15 residues. Germline CDR1 MNHEY, CDR2 SMNVEV (reference sequence). The CDR3 spells CASSPYRGSTDTQYF. The CDR3 DNA reads TGTGCCAGCAGCCCATACAGGGGAAGCACAGATACGCAGTATTTT.

The chain links TRBV19 to TRBJ1-5; 8 bases map to TRBD1. V shed 5 bases and J 2 bases; nucleotides not matched to a gene: 23. CDR1 and CDR2 from the germline V gene are LNHDA and SQIVND (reference sequence). This CDR3 is built from 21 residues. Here the CDR3 reads CASSPGVRGRARWFGNQPQHF. The CDR3 nucleotides read TGTGCCAGTAGTCCGGGGGTCAGGGGGCGGGCGAGGTGGTTCGGCAATCAGCCCCAGCATTTT.

The count of this clone is one. This chain uses TRBV7-8 with TRBJ2-1; TRBD2 is a possible D gene (6 bases). V was shortened by 5 bases and J by 8 bases, with 10 bases between the two germline ends. The CDR3 runs to 12 residues. CDR1 and CDR2 from the germline V gene are SGHVS and FQNEAQ. Here the CDR3 DNA reads TGTGCCAGCAGCCTCGGGACTTATGAGCAGTTCTTC. This translates into CASSLGTYEQFF.